The 24 T cell receptor beta chains presented below share a single source sample, sequenced in a study of blood T cell repertoires in COVID-19. TCRdb's table, derived via immunoSEQ multiplex PCR, lists solely in-frame clones and lacks some. The top ten clones hold approximately 1% of a sample with some 300,000 clones, approximately 88% of them seen once. Sequenced material: PBMCs or T cells enriched from blood (not recorded which). The receptors were sampled from a woman aged 25 to 39 who had recovered from COVID-19.

V and J are TRBV19 and TRBJ2-2; 7 bases line up with TRBD2. The V and J ends lost 3 bases and 7 bases, in that order; junction bases with no gene match: 8. CDR1 LNHDA and CDR2 SQIVND come from the germline V gene (reference sequence). CDR3 length equals 15 residues. CDR3: CASSMRRERGGELFF. CDR3 coding DNA: TGTGCCAGTAGTATGCGGCGGGAGCGTGGCGGGGAGCTGTTTTTT. The full variable domain, with the rest looked up from reference TRBV19 and TRBJ2-2, is DGGITQSPKYLFRKEGQNVTLSCEQNLNHDAMYWYRQDPGQGLRLIYYSQIVNDFQKGDIAEGYSVSREKKESFPLTVTSAQKNPTAFYLCASSMRRERGGELFFGEGSRLTVL.

This sequence joins TRBV5-1 and TRBJ1-1, with D perhaps matching TRBD1 (6 bases). CDR3 size: 18 residues. The germline V gene has CDR1 SGHRS and CDR2 YFSETQ. Trimming shortened V by 4 bases and J by 1 base, and 23 bases separated the two germline ends. The CDR3 nucleotides read TGCGCCAGCAGCCCCCCCGGTGGGGGGGGAGGGGGGAACACTGAAGCTTTCTTT. This translates into CASSPPGGGGGGNTEAFF.

The rearrangement uses TRBV5-1 and TRBJ1-6; the D gene is possibly TRBD1 (6 bases). This CDR3 contains 14 residues. V lost 5 bases to trimming and J lost 7 bases, with 13 bases between them. Germline V gives CDR1 SGHRS, CDR2 YFSETQ. The CDR3 reads CASRLTGPNSPLHF. The CDR3 DNA is TGCGCCAGCAGGCTTACAGGGCCCAATTCACCCCTCCACTTT. Full variable domain (outside the CDR3, taken from reference TRBV5-1 and TRBJ1-6): KAGVTQTPRYLIKTRGQQVTLSCSPISGHRSVSWYQQTPGQGLQFLFEYFSETQRNKGNFPGRFSGRQFSNSRSEMNVSTLELGDSALYLCASRLTGPNSPLHFGNGTRLTVT.

CDR3 in amino acids: CARQFEGDTEAFF. CDR3 DNA sequence: TGTGCCAGACAATTCGAAGGGGACACTGAAGCTTTCTTT. The rearrangement links TRBV2 to TRBJ1-1; D might be TRBD1 (5 bases). V lost 9 bases, J lost 3 bases, and 14 bases lay in between. Germline V lookup: CDR1 SNHLY, CDR2 FYNNEI. This CDR3 region has 13 residues.

The V gene is TRBV5-1, the J gene TRBJ1-1; D ambiguous. The CDR3 is 13 residues long. Germline CDR1 SGHRS, CDR2 YFSETQ. V lost 5 bases and J lost 3, with 11 bases in between. The CDR3: CASRVEGYTEAFF. The CDR3 coding sequence is TGCGCCAGCAGGGTTGAGGGATACACTGAAGCTTTCTTT.

The chain uses TRBV19 and TRBJ1-4; 9 nucleotides match TRBD1. The germline V gene has CDR1 LNHDA and CDR2 SQIVND (reference sequence). This CDR3 has 15 residues. The V and J ends lost 5 bases and 5 bases, in that order; junction bases with no gene match: 6. The CDR3: CASSPGQGLNEKLFF. The CDR3 DNA follows: TGTGCCAGTAGTCCTGGACAGGGGCTGAATGAAAAACTGTTTTTT.

This clone was found a few times. J is TRBJ1-2 and V is TRBV7-6, with D maybe TRBD1 (6 bases). In germline, CDR1 is SGHVS, CDR2 FNYEAQ. Trimming removed 8 bases from V and 5 bases from J, with 12 bases in between. The CDR3 extends over 12 amino acids. This CDR3 is CASGQGGYGYTF. The CDR3 nucleotides are TGTGCCAGCGGTCAAGGGGGATATGGCTACACCTTC.

This clone came up a few times. The chain links TRBV19 to TRBJ1-3; possibly TRBD1 for D (5 bases). This CDR3 has 18 residues. Germline V lookup: CDR1 LNHDA, CDR2 SQIVND (reference sequence). Trimming left V 5 bases short and J 0 bases short, with 20 bases between. CDR3 in amino acids: CASSRVEGIPYSGNTIYF. For the CDR3, the DNA is TGTGCCAGTAGTCGAGTGGAGGGGATCCCCTACTCTGGAAACACCATATATTTT. Variable domain in full (rest from reference TRBV19 and TRBJ1-3): DGGITQSPKYLFRKEGQNVTLSCEQNLNHDAMYWYRQDPGQGLRLIYYSQIVNDFQKGDIAEGYSVSREKKESFPLTVTSAQKNPTAFYLCASSRVEGIPYSGNTIYFGEGSWLTVV.

The rearrangement links TRBV27 to TRBJ2-1, with 8 bases that match TRBD1. The CDR3 is 15 residues long. J lost 2 bases, V lost 7 bases, and 7 bases had no gene match. The germline gives CDR1 MNHEY, CDR2 SMNVEV (reference sequence). As DNA, the CDR3 is TGTGCCAGCAACTTAGGACAGGGACCCTACAATGAGCAGTTCTTC. It encodes CASNLGQGPYNEQFF.

This chain connects TRBV5-1 to TRBJ2-5, with 9 bases aligning to TRBD2. The V gene end was trimmed by 5 bases and the J gene end by 3 bases; junction bases not matched to a gene: 2. Germline V gene data show CDR1 as SGHRS and CDR2 as YFSETQ. The CDR3 contains 13 residues. The CDR3 DNA sequence: TGCGCCAGCAGGCTAGCGGGAAAAGAGACCCAGTACTTC. This sequence encodes CASRLAGKETQYF.

The chain combines TRBV6-5 with TRBJ1-1; the match to TRBD1 covers 7 bases. Losses at the gene ends were 7 bases for V and 0 bases for J; bases not matched to a gene: 5. Germline CDR1 and CDR2: MNHEY and SVGAGI. This CDR3 comprises 14 residues. As DNA, the CDR3 is TGTGCCAGCAAATTGGGACAGCTGAACACTGAAGCTTTCTTT. Protein sequence: CASKLGQLNTEAFF.

This chain joins TRBV4-3 and TRBJ1-4, with D maybe TRBD1 (6 bases). Trimming removed 2 bases from V and 0 bases from J, with 16 bases in between. From germline, CDR1 is LGHNA and CDR2 YSLEER. The CDR3 extends over 18 amino acids. The CDR3 here is CASSQKVQGGATNEKLFF. CDR3 nucleotide sequence: TGCGCCAGCAGCCAAAAGGTACAGGGTGGTGCAACTAATGAAAAACTGTTTTTT.

The rearrangement uses TRBV14 and TRBJ2-3; possibly TRBD2 for D (5 bases). Trimming left V 3 bases short and J 2 bases short, with 9 bases between. CDR1 is SGHDN, CDR2 FVKESK, per germline. The CDR3 consists of 14 residues. Here the CDR3 DNA reads TGTGCCAGCAGCCACGAGACTATCACAGATACGCAGTATTTT. As protein: CASSHETITDTQYF.

This chain joins TRBV7-9 and TRBJ1-3, with D possibly being TRBD1 (6 bases). V gave up 2 bases and J gave up 2 bases, with 10 bases separating them. CDR1 SEHNR and CDR2 FQNEAQ come from the germline V gene (reference sequence). The CDR3 spans 15 residues. In DNA form, the CDR3 reads TGTGCCAGCAGCTTAATGAACAGGGCTGGAAACACCATATATTTT. Protein sequence: CASSLMNRAGNTIYF.

This clone has at least ten counts. The chain combines TRBV6-2 or TRBV6-3 with TRBJ2-5; 10 nucleotides match TRBD2. There are 18 residues in the CDR3. The trim removed 0 bases at V and 2 bases at J, leaving 9 bases unmatched. Germline assignment: CDR1 MNHEY and CDR2 SVGEGT. The CDR3 nucleotides are TGTGCCAGCAGTTACTCGTCCGAGCGGGGGGGCAGGCAAGAGACCCAGTACTTC. This translates into CASSYSSERGGRQETQYF.

The rearrangement uses TRBV29-1 and TRBJ1-2; D is possibly TRBD1 (6 bases). Germline loops: CDR1 SQVTM, CDR2 ANQGSEA. This CDR3 is built from 11 residues. V lost 5 bases and J lost 3, with 7 bases in between. CDR3 sequence: CSVSGDYGYTF. In nucleotides, the CDR3 is TGCAGCGTTTCAGGGGACTATGGCTACACCTTC.

The CDR3 is CASSLDFSGSSYEQYF. The CDR3 DNA reads TGTGCCAGCAGCTTAGATTTTAGCGGGAGCTCCTACGAGCAGTACTTC. The chain uses TRBV7-2 and TRBJ2-7; 9 nucleotides line up with TRBD2. The junction had 4 bases not matched to a gene; V was cut back by 1 base and J by 0 bases. The CDR3 sequence is 16 residues long. CDR1 SGHTA and CDR2 FQGNSA come from the germline V gene.

This clone was seen a single time. The V and J genes are TRBV28 and TRBJ1-2; a possible D gene is TRBD1 (6 bases). The V gene lost 3 bases and the J gene lost 4 bases, with 12 bases spanning the gap. The CDR3 has 14 amino acids. Germline CDR1 MDHEN, CDR2 SYDVKM. DNA of the CDR3: TGTGCCAGCAGTTTTACCGACAGGATCTATGGCTACACCTTC. Protein sequence: CASSFTDRIYGYTF.

This chain uses TRBV6-5 with TRBJ1-2; the D gene is possibly TRBD1 (6 bases). The ends were cut back, 5 bases at V and 8 bases at J, with 21 bases in the middle. CDR1 is MNHEY, CDR2 SVGAGI, per germline. The length of the CDR3 is 15 residues. The CDR3 protein is CASSPLQGFYTGYTF. CDR3 in DNA: TGTGCCAGCAGTCCCCTACAGGGCTTTTATACGGGCTACACCTTC.

This chain links TRBV6-2 or TRBV6-3 with TRBJ1-2; D possibly corresponds to TRBD1 (6 bases). The V gene lost 5 bases and the J gene lost 4 bases, with 17 bases spanning the gap. The CDR3 extends over 15 amino acids. Germline V gene data show CDR1 as MNHEY and CDR2 as SVGEGT. The DNA of the CDR3 is TGTGCCAGCAGTACTCGGACAGAGCTACTCTATGGCTACACCTTC. Its translation: CASSTRTELLYGYTF.

This sequence joins TRBV9 and TRBJ1-1, with D tentatively TRBD1 (6 bases). Per germline, CDR1 SGDLS and CDR2 YYNGEE. This CDR3 is built from 15 residues. V was pared by 3 bases and J by 2 bases, with 14 bases between. CDR3 region: CASSAEGVSNTEAFF. Written as DNA, the CDR3 is TGTGCCAGCAGCGCCGAGGGGGTGAGTAACACTGAAGCTTTCTTT.

In DNA form, the CDR3 reads TGCGCCAGCAGCTTTGGACAGGCTGGAAACACCATATATTTT. It is translated as CASSFGQAGNTIYF. This sequence joins TRBV5-1 and TRBJ1-3; 7 nucleotides agree with TRBD1. The V segment lost 2 bases and the J segment 2 bases; nucleotides outside the gene matches: 1. Germline V lookup: CDR1 SGHRS, CDR2 YFSETQ. The CDR3 extends over 14 amino acids.

This sequence joins TRBV7-2 and TRBJ1-3; 8 bases are shared with TRBD1. This CDR3 comprises 17 residues. Germline trimming cut 7 bases from V and 1 base from J; bases unmatched to any gene: 12. Germline CDR1 and CDR2: SGHTA and FQGNSA. The CDR3 sequence: CASTRQGTPVSGNTIYF. As DNA, the CDR3 is TGTGCCAGCACTCGACAGGGGACCCCGGTTTCTGGAAACACCATATATTTT.

The chain recombines TRBV20-1 with TRBJ2-7; the match to TRBD2 covers 13 bases. The CDR3 loop spans 15 amino acids. After removal of 3 bases from V and 2 bases from J, the junction contained 4 bases not matched to a gene. Per the germline V gene, CDR1 is DFQATT and CDR2 is SNEGSKA (reference sequence). CDR3 protein: CSASIGTSGTYEQYF. CDR3 coding DNA: TGCAGTGCTAGTATCGGGACTAGCGGGACCTACGAGCAGTACTTC.